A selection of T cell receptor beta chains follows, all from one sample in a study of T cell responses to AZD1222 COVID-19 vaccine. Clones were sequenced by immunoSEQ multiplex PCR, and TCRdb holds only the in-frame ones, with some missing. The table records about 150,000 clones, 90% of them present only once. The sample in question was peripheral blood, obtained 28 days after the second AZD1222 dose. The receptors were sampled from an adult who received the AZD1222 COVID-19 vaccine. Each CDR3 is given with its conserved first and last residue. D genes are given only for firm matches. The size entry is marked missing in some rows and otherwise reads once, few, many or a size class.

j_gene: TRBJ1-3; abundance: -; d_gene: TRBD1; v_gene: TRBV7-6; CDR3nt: TGTGCCAGCAGCTCCCTGACAGGGAGTGGAAACACCATATATTTT; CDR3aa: CASSSLTGSGNTIYF
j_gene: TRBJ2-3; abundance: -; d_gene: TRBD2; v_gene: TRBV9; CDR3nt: TGTGCCAGCAGCGTAGGGGGCGGGGGGGGCCGCACAGATACGCAGTATTTT; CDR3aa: CASSVGGGGGRTDTQYF
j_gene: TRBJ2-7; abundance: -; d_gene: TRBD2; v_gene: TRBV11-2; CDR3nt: TGTGCCAGCAGACCCCTGACTAGCGGGACCGAGCAGTACTTC; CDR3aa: CASRPLTSGTEQYF
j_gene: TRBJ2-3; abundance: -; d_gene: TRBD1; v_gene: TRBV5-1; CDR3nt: TGCGCCAGCAGCCCCGGACAGGGGGGGACAGATACGCAGTATTTT; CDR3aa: CASSPGQGGTDTQYF
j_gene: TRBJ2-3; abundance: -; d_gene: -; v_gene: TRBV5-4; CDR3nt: TGTGCCAGCAGCTCCGGGGCCAGGTGGACAGATACGCAGTATTTT; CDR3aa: CASSSGARWTDTQYF
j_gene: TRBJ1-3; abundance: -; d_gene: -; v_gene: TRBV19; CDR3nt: TGTGCCACCTTGGACTGGAGCTCTGGAAACACCATATATTTT; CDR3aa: CATLDWSSGNTIYF
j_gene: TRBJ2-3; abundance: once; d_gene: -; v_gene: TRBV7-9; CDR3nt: TGTGCCAGCAGCTTTGGACGTAGCACAGATACGCAGTATTTT; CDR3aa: CASSFGRSTDTQYF
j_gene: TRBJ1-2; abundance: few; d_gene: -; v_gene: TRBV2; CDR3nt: TGTGCCAGCAGTGAATGGGGGGCATCACTCTATGGCTACACCTTC; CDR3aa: CASSEWGASLYGYTF
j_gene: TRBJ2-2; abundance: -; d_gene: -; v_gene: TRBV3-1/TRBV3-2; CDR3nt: TGTGCCAGCAGCCAAGATCTTAGGGGAGGCATTACCCGAACCGGGGAGCTGTTTTTT; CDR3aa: CASSQDLRGGITRTGELFF
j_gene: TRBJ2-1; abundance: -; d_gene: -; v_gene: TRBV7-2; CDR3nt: TGTGCCAGCAGCTTAGCGGGGCAGATCAATGAGCAGTTCTTC; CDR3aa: CASSLAGQINEQFF
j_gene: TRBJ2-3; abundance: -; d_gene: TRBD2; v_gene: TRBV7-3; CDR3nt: TGTGCCAGCAGCTTAATGGCTGTCCCTCTAGCGGGCGGGAGGGCCAAAGATACGCAGTATTTT; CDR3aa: CASSLMAVPLAGGRAKDTQYF
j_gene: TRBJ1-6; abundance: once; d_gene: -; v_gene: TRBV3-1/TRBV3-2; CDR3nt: TGTGCCAGCAGCCAGCGAGGTGGAACAAATTCACCCCTCCACTTT; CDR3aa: CASSQRGGTNSPLHF
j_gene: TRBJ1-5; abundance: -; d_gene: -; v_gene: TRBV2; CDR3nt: TGTGCCAGCAGGGGGAGTCAGATCAATCAGCCCCAGCATTTT; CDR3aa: CASRGSQINQPQHF
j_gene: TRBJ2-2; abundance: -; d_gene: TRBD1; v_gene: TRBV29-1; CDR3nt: TGCAGCGTCCTCCGACAGGGTAGGGGCACCGGGGAGCTGTTTTTT; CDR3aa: CSVLRQGRGTGELFF
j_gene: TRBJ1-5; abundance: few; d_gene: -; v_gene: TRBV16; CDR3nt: TGTGCCAGCAGCCCCACTAGATATAGCAATCAGCCCCAGCATTTT; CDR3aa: CASSPTRYSNQPQHF
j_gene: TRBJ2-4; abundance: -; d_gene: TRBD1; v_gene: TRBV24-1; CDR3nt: TGTGCCACCAGTGCGGACAGGGCCGCCAAAAACATTCAGTACTTC; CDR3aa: CATSADRAAKNIQYF
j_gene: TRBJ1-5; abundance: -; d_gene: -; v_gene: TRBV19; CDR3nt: TGTGCCAGTGGGGGTGTTAGCAATCAGCCCCAGCATTTT; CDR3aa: CASGGVSNQPQHF
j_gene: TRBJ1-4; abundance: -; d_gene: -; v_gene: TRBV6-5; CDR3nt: TGTGCCAGCAGTTACTCGACGGGGGCGGGTGAAAAACTGTTTTTT; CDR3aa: CASSYSTGAGEKLFF
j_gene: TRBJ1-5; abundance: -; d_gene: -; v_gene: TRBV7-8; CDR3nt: TGTGCCAGCAGCTTACAGGGGAAGCGCAATCAGCCCCAGCATTTT; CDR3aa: CASSLQGKRNQPQHF
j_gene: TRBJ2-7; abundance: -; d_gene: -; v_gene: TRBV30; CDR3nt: TGTGCCTGGAGTGACAAACAGGGATTGTCCTACGAGCAGTACTTC; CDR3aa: CAWSDKQGLSYEQYF
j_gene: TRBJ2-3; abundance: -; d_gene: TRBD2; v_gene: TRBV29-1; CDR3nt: TGCAGCGTTTATGCGGGGGGCTCAGATACGCAGTATTTT; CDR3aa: CSVYAGGSDTQYF
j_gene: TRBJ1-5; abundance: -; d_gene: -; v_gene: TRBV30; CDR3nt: TGTGCCTGGAGTGTACGGGGGCCCCAGCATTTT; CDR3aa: CAWSVRGPQHF
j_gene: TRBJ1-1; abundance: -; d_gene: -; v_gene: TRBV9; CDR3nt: TGTGCCAGCAGCGTAGTAGGGGAGGCCAACACTGAAGCTTTCTTT; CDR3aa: CASSVVGEANTEAFF
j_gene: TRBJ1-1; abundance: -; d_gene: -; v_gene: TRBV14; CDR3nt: TGTGCCAGCAGCGGGAAGCGGAACACTGAAGCTTTCTTT; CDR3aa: CASSGKRNTEAFF
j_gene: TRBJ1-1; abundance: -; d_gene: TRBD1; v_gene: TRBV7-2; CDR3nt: TGTGCCAGCAGCTTGGACAGGAGGGCCCTCACTGAAGCTTTCTTT; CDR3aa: CASSLDRRALTEAFF
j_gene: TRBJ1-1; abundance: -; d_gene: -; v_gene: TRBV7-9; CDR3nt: TGTGCCAGCAGCTTAGTCGCAGATCTGAACACTGAAGCTTTCTTT; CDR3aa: CASSLVADLNTEAFF
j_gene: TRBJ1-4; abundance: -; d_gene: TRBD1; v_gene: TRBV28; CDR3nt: TGTGCCAGCAGCTCCAGGGGTCAGGGGGCGACTAATGAAAAACTGTTTTTT; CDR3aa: CASSSRGQGATNEKLFF
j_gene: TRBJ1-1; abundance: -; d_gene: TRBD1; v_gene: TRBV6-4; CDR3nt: TGTGCCAGCAGGGGACAGGGGCGGGGTACTGAAGCTTTCTTT; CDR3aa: CASRGQGRGTEAFF
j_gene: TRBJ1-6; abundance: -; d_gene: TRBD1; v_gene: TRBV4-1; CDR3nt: TGCGCCAGCAGCCAACAGACCGGGACAGTTAATTCACCCCTCCACTTT; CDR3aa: CASSQQTGTVNSPLHF
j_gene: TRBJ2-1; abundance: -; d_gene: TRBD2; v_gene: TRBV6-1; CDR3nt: TGTGCCAGCAGTGGACAGACTAGCGGTAACTCCTACAATGAGCAGTTCTTC; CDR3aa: CASSGQTSGNSYNEQFF
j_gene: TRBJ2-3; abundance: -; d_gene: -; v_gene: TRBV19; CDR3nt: TGTGCCAGTAGTGTAGGTGTAGCGATAGATACGCAGTATTTT; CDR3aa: CASSVGVAIDTQYF
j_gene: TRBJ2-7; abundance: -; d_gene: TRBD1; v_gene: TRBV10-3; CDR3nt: TGTGCCATCAGTCGGACAGGGACTCAAACCTACGAGCAGTACTTC; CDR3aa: CAISRTGTQTYEQYF
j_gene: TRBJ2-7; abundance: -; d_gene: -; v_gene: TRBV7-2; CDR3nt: TGTGCCAGCAGCTTAGGCCCCCAGGGTGCCTACGAGCAGTACTTC; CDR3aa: CASSLGPQGAYEQYF
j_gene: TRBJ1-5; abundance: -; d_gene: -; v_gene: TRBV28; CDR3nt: TGTGCCAGCGGAGGGCAGGCGATCCAAAAGCATTTT; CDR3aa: CASGGQAIQKHF
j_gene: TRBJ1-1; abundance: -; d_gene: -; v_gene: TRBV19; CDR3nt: TGTGCCAGTAGTATTGCGGTCCCGGGTGGCACTGAAGCTTTCTTT; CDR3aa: CASSIAVPGGTEAFF
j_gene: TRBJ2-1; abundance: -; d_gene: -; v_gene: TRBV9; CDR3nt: TGTGCCAGCAGCGTAGGAACGGGATACAATGAGCAGTTCTTC; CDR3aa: CASSVGTGYNEQFF
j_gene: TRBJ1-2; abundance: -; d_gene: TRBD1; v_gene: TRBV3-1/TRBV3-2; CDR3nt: TGTGCCAGCAGCCAAGATGGGACAGGGCGCTATGGCTACACCTTC; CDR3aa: CASSQDGTGRYGYTF
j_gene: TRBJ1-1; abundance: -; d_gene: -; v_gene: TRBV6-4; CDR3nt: TGTGCCAGCAGTGACGAAGCAGGGCTCTCTGAAGCTTTCTTT; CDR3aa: CASSDEAGLSEAFF
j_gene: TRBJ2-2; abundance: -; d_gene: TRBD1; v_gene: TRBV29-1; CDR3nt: TGCAGCGGGGGACAGGGGACTGTCGGGGAGCTGTTTTTT; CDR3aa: CSGGQGTVGELFF
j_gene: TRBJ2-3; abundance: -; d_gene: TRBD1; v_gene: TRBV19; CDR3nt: TGTGCCACCAGGGACAGGAGCACAGATACGCAGTATTTT; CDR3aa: CATRDRSTDTQYF
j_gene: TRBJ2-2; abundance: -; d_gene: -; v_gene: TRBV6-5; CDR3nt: TGTGCCAGCACCCCGGCGGACGTCACCGGGGAGCTGTTTTTT; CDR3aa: CASTPADVTGELFF
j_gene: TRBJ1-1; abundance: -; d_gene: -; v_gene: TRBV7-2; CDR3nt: TGTGCCAGCAGCTTTGCAGGGGTCACTGAAGCTTTCTTT; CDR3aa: CASSFAGVTEAFF
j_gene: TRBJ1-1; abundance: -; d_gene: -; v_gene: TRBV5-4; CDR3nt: TGTGCCAGCAGCTTTTTTGGGGGGCTGAACACTGAAGCTTTCTTT; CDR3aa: CASSFFGGLNTEAFF
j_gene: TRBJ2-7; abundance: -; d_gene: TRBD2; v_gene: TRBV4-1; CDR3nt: TGCGCCAGCAGCCTGTATAGGACTAGCGAAGAGCAGTACTTC; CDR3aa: CASSLYRTSEEQYF
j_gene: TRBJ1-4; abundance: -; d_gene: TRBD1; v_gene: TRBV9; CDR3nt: TGTGCCAGCAGCGTTACAGGGGGGGATGAAAAACTGTTTTTT; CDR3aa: CASSVTGGDEKLFF
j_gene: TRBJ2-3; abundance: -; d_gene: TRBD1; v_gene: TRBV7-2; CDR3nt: TGTGCCAGCACCCTAGGACAGGGGACAGATACGCAGTATTTT; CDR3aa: CASTLGQGTDTQYF
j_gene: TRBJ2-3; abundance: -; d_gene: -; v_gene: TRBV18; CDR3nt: TGTGCCAGCTCGAAAAATACAGATACGCAGTATTTT; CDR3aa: CASSKNTDTQYF
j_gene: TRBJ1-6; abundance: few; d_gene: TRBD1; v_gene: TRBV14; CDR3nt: TGTGCCAGCAGCCAAGAAACAGGGGTAAATTCACCCCTCCACTTT; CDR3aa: CASSQETGVNSPLHF
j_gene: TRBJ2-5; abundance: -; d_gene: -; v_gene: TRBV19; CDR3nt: TGTGCCAGTAGTACAGGGTTTAGGGAGACCCAGTACTTC; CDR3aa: CASSTGFRETQYF
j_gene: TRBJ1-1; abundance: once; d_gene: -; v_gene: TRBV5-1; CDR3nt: TGCGCCAGCAGCCGGTTAGTGAACACTGAAGCTTTCTTT; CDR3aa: CASSRLVNTEAFF
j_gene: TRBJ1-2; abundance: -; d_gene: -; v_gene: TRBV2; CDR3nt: TGTGCCAGCGCACTCAGGATCGCGGGGACTAATGGCTACACCTTC; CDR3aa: CASALRIAGTNGYTF